This T cell receptor beta chain was sequenced during a study of T-cell reconstitution after alpha-beta-depleted transplantation in children. Unique molecular identifiers were incorporated when the TCRbeta library was constructed. Using its own MiXCR run on the PCR reads, TCRdb lists one record per CDR3 protein. The table records fewer than 450,000 distinct CDR3 sequences, about a sixth of them present only once. Trimming removed 0 bases from V and 2 bases from J, with 9 bases in between. There are 15 residues in the CDR3. Per the germline V gene, CDR1 is SGHDN and CDR2 is FVKESK. Study-wide results and caveats: T-cell counts and diversity at one year following transplant were attributed mainly to newly produced T cells.

Of note for this clonotype: Its specificity is not known.

V is TRBV14 and J is TRBJ2-3; D is uncertain. Sequences were derived from PBMCs, mostly from graft donor cells, sampled 360 days after TCRalphabeta/CD19-depleted stem cell transplant. This receptor was identified in a male patient between 2 and 9 years old who had a stem cell transplant for acute lymphoblastic leukemia, so the T cells may come from the graft donor. The CDR3 sequence: CASSQEPGSTDTQYF. CDR3 sequence (DNA): TGTGCCAGCAGCCAAGAGCCGGGTTCCACAGATACGCAGTATTTT.